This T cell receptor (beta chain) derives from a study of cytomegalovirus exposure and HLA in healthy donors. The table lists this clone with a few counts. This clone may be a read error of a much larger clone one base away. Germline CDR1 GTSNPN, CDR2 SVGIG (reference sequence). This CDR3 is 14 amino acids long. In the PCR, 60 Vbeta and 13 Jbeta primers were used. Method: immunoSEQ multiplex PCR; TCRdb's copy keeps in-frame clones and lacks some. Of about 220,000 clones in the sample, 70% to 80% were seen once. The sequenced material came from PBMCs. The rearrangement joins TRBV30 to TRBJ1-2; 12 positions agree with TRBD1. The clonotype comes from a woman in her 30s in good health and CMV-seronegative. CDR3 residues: CDWSQGQGAYGYTF. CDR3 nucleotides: TGTGACTGGAGTCAGGGACAGGGGGCTTATGGCTACACCTTC.